The 10 T cell receptor beta chains below were found in one sample sequenced in a study of CD8+ T cells in alopecia areata. RNA extraction and reverse transcription yielded cDNA as sequencing template. Sequencing used immunoSEQ multiplex PCR; TCRdb keeps in-frame clones, though not all of them. The sample lists about 98,000 clones, less than 50% occurring once. Sequencing used CD4+ T cells sorted from blood. Receptors were obtained from a human donor with alopecia areata.

CDR3 in DNA: TGTGCCAGCAGCGAGGCGGAGACCCAGTACTTC. Its protein product is CASSEAETQYF. The V call is TRBV2, the J call TRBJ2-5; D ambiguous. CDR1 and CDR2 (germline): SNHLY, FYNNEI. V dropped 6 bases and J dropped 5 bases, with 7 bases sitting between them. CDR3 length equals 11 residues.

The V gene is TRBV27, the J gene TRBJ2-3, with TRBD1 as a possible D gene (6 bases). This CDR3 has 14 residues. The V gene lost 5 bases and the J gene lost 4 bases, with 13 bases spanning the gap. CDR1 is MNHEY, CDR2 SMNVEV, per germline (reference sequence). The CDR3 protein is CASSEQGGADTQYF. In DNA form, the CDR3 reads TGTGCCAGCAGTGAACAGGGCGGCGCAGATACGCAGTATTTT.

V usage is TRBV9 and J usage is TRBJ2-4, with D hard to call. The ends were cut back, 0 bases at V and 0 bases at J, with 4 bases in the middle. This CDR3 has 14 amino acids. Germline V lookup: CDR1 SGDLS, CDR2 YYNGEE. CDR3 DNA sequence: TGTGCCAGCAGCGTAGGCGAAGCCAAAAACATTCAGTACTTC. It specifies CASSVGEAKNIQYF.

This clone has only a few counts. The CDR3 nucleotides are TGCAGCGTTGGAGGCTGGGAGGGAAATGAAAAACTGTTTTTT. Translation: CSVGGWEGNEKLFF. The chain recombines TRBV29-1 with TRBJ1-4; D is unresolved. V dropped 4 bases and J dropped 5 bases, with 14 bases sitting between them. In germline, CDR1 is SQVTM, CDR2 ANQGSEA. The CDR3 extends over 14 amino acids. Full variable domain (remainder filled in from reference TRBV29-1 and TRBJ1-4): SAVISQKPSRDICQRGTSLTIQCQVDSQVTMMFWYRQQPGQSLTLIATANQGSEATYESGFVIDKFPISRPNLTFSTLTVSNMSPEDSSIYLCSVGGWEGNEKLFFGSGTQLSVL.

V is TRBV29-1 and J is TRBJ2-1; 7 nucleotides line up with TRBD2. This CDR3 comprises 16 residues. V was pared by 3 bases and J by 0 bases, with 8 bases of the junction left unmatched. The V gene's germline CDR1 is SQVTM and CDR2 ANQGSEA. The CDR3 reads CSVDNPSGSSYNEQFF. DNA for the CDR3: TGCAGCGTTGACAACCCTAGCGGAAGCTCCTACAATGAGCAGTTCTTC.

The chain couples TRBV30 to TRBJ2-4; D remains unclear. The ends were cut back, 0 bases at V and 0 bases at J, with 6 bases in the middle. The germline V gene has CDR1 GTSNPN and CDR2 SVGIG (reference sequence). The CDR3 runs to 14 residues. The chain's CDR3 is CAWSVSLAKNIQYF. The CDR3 DNA follows: TGTGCCTGGAGTGTCTCGTTAGCCAAAAACATTCAGTACTTC. The whole variable domain, remainder taken from reference TRBV30 and TRBJ2-4, is SQTIHQWPATLVQPVGSPLSLECTVEGTSNPNLYWYRQAAGRGLQLLFYSVGIGQISSEVPQNLSASRPQDRQFILSSKKLLLSDSGFYLCAWSVSLAKNIQYFGAGTRLSVL.

The CDR3 DNA reads as TGTGCCTGGAGTGTTGGTGGGGGATTCACTGAAGCTTTCTTT. Its protein is CAWSVGGGFTEAFF. The chain is built from TRBV30 and TRBJ1-1; D is possibly TRBD1 (5 bases). The germline V gene has CDR1 GTSNPN and CDR2 SVGIG (reference sequence). V lost 0 bases and J lost 4, with 12 bases in between. The CDR3 extends over 14 amino acids.

This clone was counted a single time. The CDR3 spells CASSRDSAPDTQYF. CDR3 coding DNA: TGTGCCAGCAGTAGGGACAGCGCCCCAGATACGCAGTATTTT. V and J are TRBV2 and TRBJ2-3; 7 bases align to TRBD1. CDR3 length equals 14 residues. V lost 5 bases, J lost 4 bases, and 6 bases stayed unmatched. CDR1 and CDR2 (germline): SNHLY, FYNNEI. The variable domain in full, completed from reference TRBV2 and TRBJ2-3, reads EPEVTQTPSHQVTQMGQEVILRCVPISNHLYFYWYRQILGQKVEFLVSFYNNEISEKSEIFDDQFSVERPDGSNFTLKIRSTKLEDSAMYFCASSRDSAPDTQYFGPGTRLTVL.

The CDR3 region is CATPPEQYF. The CDR3 DNA reads as TGTGCCACCCCACCCGAGCAGTACTTC. The gene calls are TRBV6-1 and TRBJ2-7; D unclear. Germline CDR1 and CDR2: MNHNS and SASEGT. The CDR3 runs 9 residues. V was trimmed by 10 bases and J by 6 bases, leaving 7 bases between them.

This clone was counted a few times. J is TRBJ2-3 and V is TRBV29-1, with 8 bases that match TRBD2. Germline CDR1 SQVTM, CDR2 ANQGSEA. V was clipped by 4 bases and J by 2 bases; unmatched bases: 5. The CDR3 loop spans 14 amino acids. The CDR3 protein is CSVGRGGNTDTQYF. CDR3 DNA sequence: TGCAGCGTTGGCCGGGGGGGAAACACAGATACGCAGTATTTT.